Presented here are 9 T cell receptor beta chains from one specimen sequenced in a study of cytomegalovirus exposure and HLA in healthy donors. 13 Jbeta primers and 60 Vbeta primers were used for the PCR. Sequenced by immunoSEQ multiplex PCR; TCRdb stores in-frame clones only, minus some. The sample shows about 77,000 clones, and 12% to 15% sits with its ten largest clones. The sample consisted of PBMCs. Receptors were obtained from a man in his fifties or sixties in good health and CMV-seropositive.

The J gene is TRBJ2-7, the V gene TRBV7-2; D remains unclear. Germline V gene sequence: CDR1 SGHTA, CDR2 FQGNSA. V shed 5 bases and J shed 0 bases, with 2 bases lying between them. This CDR3 contains 11 residues. As DNA, the CDR3 is TGTGCCAGCAGCCTCTCCTACGAGCAGTACTTC. Translating it yields CASSLSYEQYF.

CDR3 in amino acids: CASSSPQTDTQYF. DNA of the CDR3: TGCGCCAGCAGCTCCCCTCAGACAGATACGCAGTATTTT. This chain connects TRBV5-1 to TRBJ2-3; D gene ambiguous. The V end lost 3 bases, the J end lost 3 bases, and 8 bases lay between the germline ends. This CDR3 is built from 13 residues. The germline V gene has CDR1 SGHRS and CDR2 YFSETQ.

The V gene is TRBV5-1, the J gene TRBJ2-1; 11 positions agree with TRBD1. Germline CDR1 SGHRS, CDR2 YFSETQ. Trimming cost V 3 bases and J 9 bases; bases outside gene matches: 8. CDR3 length: 15 amino acids. CDR3 amino acids: CASSWGQGDGGEQFF. CDR3 in DNA: TGCGCCAGCAGCTGGGGACAGGGGGACGGGGGTGAGCAGTTCTTC.

The J gene is TRBJ1-2, the V gene TRBV29-1; possible D gene TRBD1, 6 bases. With 2 bases removed from V and 3 bases from J, the gap between germline ends came to 10 bases. The V gene's germline CDR1 is SQVTM and CDR2 ANQGSEA. This CDR3 has 13 amino acids. The CDR3 nucleotides are TGCAGCGTTGAACGGGGGGCCCACTATGGCTACACCTTC. It encodes CSVERGAHYGYTF.

This chain connects TRBV5-6 to TRBJ2-7; 7 bases align to TRBD1. Germline V gene sequence: CDR1 SGHDT, CDR2 YYEEEE. The CDR3 length is 15 residues. The J segment lost 2 bases and the V segment lost 4 bases, leaving 9 bases of the junction unmatched. The CDR3 spells CASSRMTGSPYEQYV. For the CDR3, the DNA is TGTGCCAGCAGCCGAATGACAGGGAGCCCCTACGAGCAGTACGTC.

The chain employs TRBV9 and TRBJ2-2, with a possible D match to TRBD1 (6 bases). The CDR3 is 14 amino acids. Between the trimmed V and J ends, which lost 3 bases and 4 bases, there was a span of 10 bases. The V gene's germline CDR1 is SGDLS and CDR2 YYNGEE. CDR3 coding DNA: TGTGCCAGCAGCGGGCAGGGGCTCACCGGGGAGCTGTTTTTT. It encodes CASSGQGLTGELFF.

This chain uses TRBV9 with TRBJ2-1; tentatively, D is TRBD1 (6 bases). Per germline, CDR1 SGDLS and CDR2 YYNGEE. This CDR3 contains 14 residues. Trimming stripped 3 bases from V and 6 bases from J, with 13 bases between. DNA for the CDR3: TGTGCCAGCAGCGCATGGACAGAAGGCAATGAGCAGTTCTTC. Translated, it gives CASSAWTEGNEQFF.

The chain joins TRBV7-2 to TRBJ1-5; 8 bases are a match to TRBD1. The length of the CDR3 is 14 residues. From germline, CDR1 is SGHTA and CDR2 FQGNSA. V was clipped by 7 bases and J by 8 bases; unmatched bases: 10. DNA for the CDR3: TGTGCCAGCACCCCCCAGGGGGCCCTCGAGCCCCAGCATTTT. As protein: CASTPQGALEPQHF.

In DNA, the CDR3 is TGTGCCAGCAGCTTGGGGACAGAGCTCTACAATGAGCAGTTCTTC. Its translation: CASSLGTELYNEQFF. The rearrangement joins TRBV5-6 to TRBJ2-1; possible D gene TRBD1, 6 bases. V shed 0 bases and J shed 3 bases, with 10 bases lying between them. The CDR3 loop spans 15 amino acids. CDR1 is SGHDT, CDR2 YYEEEE, per germline.